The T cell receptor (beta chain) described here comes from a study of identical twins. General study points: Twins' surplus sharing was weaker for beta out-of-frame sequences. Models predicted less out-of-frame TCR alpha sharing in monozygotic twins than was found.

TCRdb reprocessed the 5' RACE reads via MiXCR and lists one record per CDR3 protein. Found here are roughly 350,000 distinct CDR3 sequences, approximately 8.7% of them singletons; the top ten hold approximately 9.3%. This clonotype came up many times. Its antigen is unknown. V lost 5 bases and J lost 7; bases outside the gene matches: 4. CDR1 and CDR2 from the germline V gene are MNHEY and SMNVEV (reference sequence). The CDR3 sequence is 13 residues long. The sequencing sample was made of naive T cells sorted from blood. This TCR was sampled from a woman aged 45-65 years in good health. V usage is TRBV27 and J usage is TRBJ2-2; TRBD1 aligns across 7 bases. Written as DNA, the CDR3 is TGTGCCAGCAGTCTACAGGGGAACGGGGAGCTGTTTTTT. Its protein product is CASSLQGNGELFF.